This is a list of T cell receptor beta chains from one sample in a study of control samples from healthy donors and cancer patients. The table came from immunoSEQ multiplex PCR; TCRdb's copy has only in-frame clones and leaves some out. The sample has under 300,000 clones; around 79% are singletons. Sequenced material: PBMCs. The receptors stem from a woman in her sixties with lung cancer. Both conserved end residues are part of each CDR3. The D gene is left open where the match is weak. The listing skips clone size in some rows; elsewhere it reads once, few, many or a size class.

cdr3_aa | cdr3_nt | v_call | clone_size | d_call | j_call
CASSSGDLEAFF | TGTGCCAGCAGTTCAGGGGACTTGGAAGCTTTCTTT | TRBV6-5 | - | - | TRBJ1-1
CASSLAGYNEQFF | TGTGCCAGCAGCTTAGCAGGGTACAATGAGCAGTTCTTC | TRBV11-3 | - | - | TRBJ2-1
CGSSDSDRVHTGELFF | TGTGGCTCTTCTGACTCGGACAGGGTCCACACCGGGGAGCTGTTTTTT | TRBV10-3 | - | TRBD1 | TRBJ2-2
CASSLDASGGLSSYNEQFF | TGTGCCAGCAGCTTAGATGCTAGCGGGGGGCTAAGCTCCTACAATGAGCAGTTCTTC | TRBV7-8 | once | TRBD2 | TRBJ2-1
CASSLARGNEQYF | TGTGCCAGCAGCTTAGCTCGAGGGAACGAGCAGTACTTC | TRBV7-6 | - | - | TRBJ2-7
CASNREERRAQHF | TGTGCCAGCAATAGGGAGGAAAGAAGGGCCCAGCATTTT | TRBV2 | - | - | TRBJ1-5
CASSYRGTAQETQYF | TGTGCCAGCAGTTACAGGGGGACTGCACAAGAGACCCAGTACTTC | TRBV6-5 | - | - | TRBJ2-5
CASSPSGRATGELFF | TGTGCCAGCAGCCCTAGCGGGAGGGCCACCGGGGAGCTGTTTTTT | TRBV7-3 | - | TRBD2 | TRBJ2-2
CASSLAPTDTQYF | TGTGCCAGCAGCTTAGCCCCCACAGATACGCAGTATTTT | TRBV11-2 | few | - | TRBJ2-3
CASSLMRYEQYF | TGTGCCAGCAGCTTAATGAGGTACGAGCAGTACTTC | TRBV7-8 | - | - | TRBJ2-7
CASSLFRTGGRWEQYF | TGTGCCAGCAGTTTATTTCGGACAGGGGGCAGGTGGGAGCAGTACTTC | TRBV28 | - | TRBD1 | TRBJ2-7
CASSHNYGGYTF | TGTGCCAGCAGTCACAACTACGGTGGCTACACCTTC | TRBV6-2/TRBV6-3 | - | - | TRBJ1-2
CASSQGHVSDSPLHF | TGTGCCAGCAGCCAAGGTCATGTCTCTGATTCACCCCTCCACTTT | TRBV3-1/TRBV3-2 | - | - | TRBJ1-6
CASGLGDGGYNEQFF | TGTGCTAGTGGTTTGGGGGACGGGGGGTACAATGAGCAGTTCTTC | TRBV12-5 | once | TRBD2 | TRBJ2-1
CASSVTSGSYEQYF | TGTGCCAGCAGCGTGACTAGCGGCTCCTACGAGCAGTACTTC | TRBV7-9 | - | TRBD2 | TRBJ2-7
CATSREAGGFNEQFF | TGTGCCACCAGCAGAGAGGCAGGGGGCTTCAATGAGCAGTTCTTC | TRBV15 | - | TRBD1 | TRBJ2-1
CASSDQAGVATEAFF | TGTGCCAGCAGTGACCAAGCCGGAGTAGCGACTGAAGCTTTCTTT | TRBV6-4 | - | - | TRBJ1-1
CASSEASTSGFVRETQYF | TGTGCCAGCAGTGAAGCGTCCACTAGCGGCTTCGTACGGGAGACCCAGTACTTC | TRBV6-1 | few | TRBD2 | TRBJ2-5
CASSRAGANTEAFF | TGTGCCAGCAGCCGCGCCGGGGCGAACACTGAAGCTTTCTTT | TRBV3-1/TRBV3-2 | - | - | TRBJ1-1
CATNLAGVQNYGYTF | TGTGCCACCAACCTCGCCGGGGTACAGAACTATGGCTACACCTTC | TRBV19 | - | - | TRBJ1-2
CASSQGGARGAEQYF | TGTGCCAGCAGTCAAGGGGGGGCCAGGGGCGCGGAGCAGTACTTC | TRBV28 | few | - | TRBJ2-7
CAWSVLSGYNEQFF | TGTGCCTGGAGTGTGTTGTCAGGGTACAATGAGCAGTTCTTC | TRBV30 | - | - | TRBJ2-1
CASKGGSTYEQYF | TGTGCCAGCAAGGGCGGGAGCACATACGAGCAGTACTTC | TRBV28 | few | TRBD2 | TRBJ2-7
CASSDTGRGSTEAFF | TGCGCCAGCAGCGACACCGGGAGGGGGTCCACTGAAGCTTTCTTT | TRBV5-1 | - | - | TRBJ1-1
CASTGQGITEAFF | TGTGCCAGCACAGGACAGGGGATAACTGAAGCTTTCTTT | TRBV11-2 | - | TRBD1 | TRBJ1-1
CASSQSGTAPTSGNTIYF | TGTGCCAGCAGCCAATCCGGGACTGCTCCGACCTCTGGAAACACCATATATTTT | TRBV3-1/TRBV3-2 | - | - | TRBJ1-3
CASSELVGYGYTF | TGTGCCAGCAGTGAACTTGTGGGCTATGGCTACACCTTC | TRBV6-1 | - | - | TRBJ1-2
CASSIGTGVAGELFF | TGTGCCAGTAGTATTGGGACAGGGGTGGCCGGGGAGCTGTTTTTT | TRBV19 | - | TRBD1 | TRBJ2-2
CASSSGTSGELAKNIQYF | TGTGCCAGCAGTTCCGGGACTAGCGGGGAACTAGCCAAAAACATTCAGTACTTC | TRBV6-2/TRBV6-3 | - | TRBD2 | TRBJ2-4
CASGHPRQGAIAFF | TGTGCCAGCGGTCATCCGAGACAGGGGGCAATAGCTTTCTTT | TRBV6-5 | - | TRBD1 | TRBJ1-1
CASSFDRTGKDTGELFF | TGTGCCAGCAGTTTCGATCGGACAGGGAAGGACACCGGGGAGCTGTTTTTT | TRBV28 | - | TRBD1 | TRBJ2-2
CSVESYTENTEAFF | TGCAGCGTTGAAAGTTATACGGAGAACACTGAAGCTTTCTTT | TRBV29-1 | - | - | TRBJ1-1
CASSRRTGTPNTEAFF | TGTGCCAGCAGTAGGCGGACAGGGACCCCGAACACTGAAGCTTTCTTT | TRBV27 | - | TRBD1 | TRBJ1-1
CASSRSQGNYGYTF | TGTGCCAGCTCACGCTCACAGGGGAACTATGGCTACACCTTC | TRBV18 | few | TRBD1 | TRBJ1-2
CASSPTRVAYEQYF | TGCGCCAGCAGCCCCACGAGGGTAGCCTACGAGCAGTACTTC | TRBV4-1 | - | - | TRBJ2-7
CASSLAPDTTTDTQYF | TGTGCCAGCAGCTTAGCCCCTGACACTACCACAGATACGCAGTATTTT | TRBV7-2 | - | - | TRBJ2-3
CASSTGGAGEKLFF | TGTGCCAGCAGTACGGGGGGGGCAGGGGAAAAACTGTTTTTT | TRBV28 | few | - | TRBJ1-4
CSASEGGRTEAFF | TGCAGTGCTAGTGAGGGGGGTAGAACTGAAGCTTTCTTT | TRBV20-1 | - | - | TRBJ1-1
CASSQQGALWETQYF | TGTGCCAGCAGCCAACAGGGGGCGCTTTGGGAGACCCAGTACTTC | TRBV9 | - | TRBD1 | TRBJ2-5
CASSVAPTNTGELFF | TGTGCCTCCTCTGTTGCGCCAACGAACACCGGGGAGCTGTTTTTT | TRBV9 | - | - | TRBJ2-2
CASSVGLETSNQPQHF | TGTGCCAGCAGCGTAGGTCTGGAAACTAGCAATCAGCCCCAGCATTTT | TRBV9 | - | - | TRBJ1-5
CASARGGQSSYNEQFF | TGCGCCAGCGCTCGAGGAGGACAGAGCTCCTACAATGAGCAGTTCTTC | TRBV5-1 | - | - | TRBJ2-1
CARAGGSNYGYTF | TGTGCCAGAGCCGGGGGATCAAACTATGGCTACACCTTC | TRBV2 | - | - | TRBJ1-2
CSASYGPLSNQPQHF | TGCAGTGCTAGTTACGGACCCTTAAGCAATCAGCCCCAGCATTTT | TRBV20-1 | once | - | TRBJ1-5
CASSRFGTSGIREQFF | TGTGCCAGCAGCAGGTTCGGGACTAGCGGGATACGGGAGCAGTTCTTC | TRBV3-1/TRBV3-2 | - | TRBD2 | TRBJ2-1
CLPAVEEERELPYEQYF | TGTCTGCCAGCAGTTGAGGAGGAGAGGGAACTACCCTACGAGCAGTACTTC | TRBV2 | - | - | TRBJ2-7
CSVGTGLNSPLHF | TGCAGCGTTGGGACAGGGTTAAATTCACCCCTCCACTTT | TRBV29-1 | few | TRBD1 | TRBJ1-6
CASSYGQGTEAFF | TGCGCCAGCAGCTACGGACAGGGAACTGAAGCTTTCTTT | TRBV5-1 | - | TRBD1 | TRBJ1-1
CASSGKGERGGPDTQYF | TGTGCCAGCAGCGGGAAAGGAGAGCGGGGGGGCCCAGATACGCAGTATTTT | TRBV5-4 | - | TRBD2 | TRBJ2-3
CASSPSVEQFF | TGTGCCAGCTCACCTTCAGTAGAGCAGTTCTTC | TRBV18 | - | - | TRBJ2-1
CASSQDYQPQHF | TGTGCCAGCAGCCAAGATTATCAGCCCCAGCATTTT | TRBV3-1/TRBV3-2 | - | - | TRBJ1-5
CASSFRDLRLPNEKLFF | TGCGCCAGCAGTTTTCGGGACCTTCGTCTTCCTAATGAAAAACTGTTTTTT | TRBV5-1 | - | - | TRBJ1-4
CASRQSGVGREQYF | TGCGCCAGCAGACAAAGCGGGGTGGGTAGGGAGCAGTACTTC | TRBV5-1 | - | TRBD2 | TRBJ2-7
CASSPHGLAKNIQYF | TGTGCCAGCAGCCCCCACGGGTTAGCCAAAAACATTCAGTACTTC | TRBV3-1/TRBV3-2 | - | - | TRBJ2-4
CASSLPVSGTGELFF | TGTGCCAGCAGCTTACCGGTTAGCGGCACCGGGGAGCTGTTTTTT | TRBV7-3 | - | - | TRBJ2-2